These 18 T cell receptor beta chains share one sample of origin, sequenced in a study of cytomegalovirus exposure and HLA in healthy donors. Primers: 60 Vbeta forward and 13 Jbeta reverse. The protocol was immunoSEQ multiplex PCR, while the TCRdb copy is restricted to in-frame clones and leaves out a portion. The data show 65,000 to 95,000 clones, about 81% seen once. Material: PBMCs. The receptors derive from a man between 65 and 85 years old in good health and CMV-seronegative.

This clone was detected only a few times. The chain is built from TRBV28 and TRBJ1-1; 10 bases fit TRBD1. Trimming at V came to 10 bases and at J to 5 bases, leaving 10 bases not matched to a gene. The germline V gene encodes CDR1 MDHEN and CDR2 SYDVKM. The CDR3 covers 14 residues. CDR3 residues: CATDRQGAKTEAFF. In DNA form, the CDR3 reads TGTGCCACGGATCGACAGGGGGCAAAGACTGAAGCTTTCTTT.

The V call is TRBV6-5, the J call TRBJ2-7; TRBD1 might be the D (7 bases). This CDR3 contains 15 residues. The V gene's germline CDR1 is MNHEY and CDR2 SVGAGI. Trimming took off 9 bases at V and 1 base at J, with 19 bases between the two ends. CDR3 bases: TGTGCCAGTCGAAGTGGCGGGACAGCATCCTACGAGCAGTACTTC. Protein product: CASRSGGTASYEQYF.

This chain connects TRBV14 to TRBJ1-2; TRBD1 aligns across 7 bases. Trimming cost V 4 bases and J 2 bases; bases outside gene matches: 7. Germline V CDR1 and CDR2: SGHDN, FVKESK. The CDR3 consists of 15 residues. The CDR3 sequence is CASSPLAGGNYGYTF. CDR3 bases: TGTGCCAGCAGCCCCCTCGCAGGGGGAAACTATGGCTACACCTTC.

The rearrangement uses TRBV7-2 and TRBJ2-1; 8 nucleotides line up with TRBD2. This CDR3 region has 14 residues. The germline V gene encodes CDR1 SGHTA and CDR2 FQGNSA. The V gene end was trimmed by 5 bases and the J gene end by 7 bases; junction bases not matched to a gene: 7. The CDR3 nucleotides are TGTGCCAGCAGCCCCCAACTAGCGGAGAATGAGCAGTTCTTC. Residues: CASSPQLAENEQFF.

The chain is built from TRBV7-2 and TRBJ1-5; tentative D call: TRBD1 (6 bases). CDR1 and CDR2 (germline): SGHTA, FQGNSA. CDR3 size: 15 residues. With 4 bases removed from V and 4 bases from J, the gap between germline ends came to 14 bases. CDR3 DNA sequence: TGTGCCAGCAGCTCGATACAGGGTAGGAATCAGCCCCAGCATTTT. As protein: CASSSIQGRNQPQHF.

About this clone: One end of the junction varies from germline; a read error may be responsible. In the same sample, other DNA sequences code for this CDR3. The V gene is TRBV10-1, the J gene TRBJ1-1; 8 nucleotides line up with TRBD1. The CDR3 has 20 amino acids. CDR1 and CDR2 (germline): WNHNN, SYGVQD (reference sequence). The CDR3 protein is CASSKGRRGLSLYPNTEAFF. Written as DNA, the CDR3 is TGCGCCAGCAGTAAAGGTCGCAGGGGGCTCTCTTTATACCCGAACACTGAGGCTTTCTTT.

V gene TRBV28 combines with J gene TRBJ1-5, with TRBD1 as a possible D gene (6 bases). The CDR3 is 15 residues long. Germline assignment: CDR1 MDHEN and CDR2 SYDVKM. V was cut by 6 bases and J by 5 bases, with 17 bases left in between. The DNA for the CDR3 is TGTGCCAGCAGCCCAGCGGGGGGGGGCGATCAGCCCCAGCATTTT. It specifies CASSPAGGGDQPQHF.

The V and J genes are TRBV7-9 and TRBJ2-3; TRBD2 aligns across 14 bases. With V trimmed by 6 bases and J by 0 bases, 5 bases remained unmatched. Germline CDR1 SEHNR, CDR2 FQNEAQ (reference sequence). The CDR3 spans 17 residues. The CDR3 DNA reads as TGTGCCAGCAGGGGACTAGCGGGGGTCCCTAGCACAGATACGCAGTATTTT. Translating gives CASRGLAGVPSTDTQYF.

This clone has more than one count but fewer than ten. The chain couples TRBV6-1 to TRBJ1-1; 10 bases align to TRBD1. The J segment lost 1 base and the V segment lost 4 bases, leaving 3 bases of the junction unmatched. Germline loops: CDR1 MNHNS, CDR2 SASEGT. This CDR3 comprises 15 residues. The CDR3 DNA reads TGTGCCAGCAGTGGCCGGGACAGGGGGAACACTGAAGCTTTCTTT. Its protein product is CASSGRDRGNTEAFF.

The chain employs TRBV9 and TRBJ1-4, with D unresolved. Trimming shortened V by 0 bases and J by 2 bases, and 8 bases separated the two germline ends. The CDR3 consists of 15 residues. From germline, CDR1 is SGDLS and CDR2 YYNGEE. The CDR3 protein is CASSVGAATNEKLFF. The CDR3 DNA is TGTGCCAGCAGCGTAGGGGCAGCCACTAATGAAAAACTGTTTTTT.

The rearrangement links TRBV5-1 to TRBJ1-2; 7 bases fit TRBD1. CDR3 length: 15 residues. V gave up 3 bases and J gave up 1 base; unmatched junction bases: 6. Germline V gene data show CDR1 as SGHRS and CDR2 as YFSETQ. The CDR3 DNA reads TGCGCCAGCAGCTCTCGACAGGGCCTTAACTATGGCTACACCTTC. Its translation is CASSSRQGLNYGYTF. Full variable domain (missing parts from reference TRBV5-1 and TRBJ1-2): KAGVTQTPRYLIKTRGQQVTLSCSPISGHRSVSWYQQTPGQGLQFLFEYFSETQRNKGNFPGRFSGRQFSNSRSEMNVSTLELGDSALYLCASSSRQGLNYGYTFGSGTRLTVV.

The chain joins TRBV5-1 to TRBJ1-1; no definite D call. CDR1 and CDR2 (germline): SGHRS, YFSETQ. CDR3 length equals 14 residues. The V and J ends lost 2 bases and 5 bases respectively, with 13 bases between them. The CDR3 is CASSFTGDGTEAFF. CDR3 nucleotides: TGCGCCAGCAGCTTCACCGGGGATGGAACTGAAGCTTTCTTT.

The chain combines TRBV7-2 with TRBJ2-2, with TRBD2 matching 7 bases. J gave up 4 bases and V 5 bases, and 7 bases lay outside the gene matches. Per germline, CDR1 SGHTA and CDR2 FQGNSA. The CDR3 has 15 amino acids. In nucleotides, the CDR3 is TGTGCCAGCAGCGGAGGGCCGGGGGGCACCGGGGAGCTGTTTTTT. Protein: CASSGGPGGTGELFF.

The V call is TRBV28, the J call TRBJ2-5; 10 positions match TRBD2. Germline V gene sequence: CDR1 MDHEN, CDR2 SYDVKM. CDR3 length: 15 amino acids. V shed 2 bases and J 5 bases; nucleotides not matched to a gene: 5. The CDR3 loop is CASSLPAGGRETQYF. The CDR3 DNA sequence: TGTGCCAGCAGTTTACCAGCGGGGGGGCGGGAGACCCAGTACTTC.

This sequence joins TRBV19 and TRBJ2-7; D perhaps matches TRBD1 (5 bases). The CDR3 consists of 13 residues. Per the germline V gene, CDR1 is LNHDA and CDR2 is SQIVND (reference sequence). Trimming shortened V by 6 bases and J by 6 bases, and 15 bases separated the two germline ends. The CDR3 DNA reads as TGTGCCAGTAGCAGCGACAGCTACTCCGAGCAGTACTTC. It is translated as CASSSDSYSEQYF.

The gene calls are TRBV2 and TRBJ2-2, with 8 nucleotides matching TRBD2. CDR1 is SNHLY and CDR2 is FYNNEI in the germline V gene. CDR3 length: 15 residues. Germline trimming cut 5 bases from V and 4 bases from J; bases unmatched to any gene: 6. This chain's CDR3 is CASSRLAMSTGELFF. CDR3 coding DNA: TGTGCCAGCAGTCGACTAGCGATGAGCACCGGGGAGCTGTTTTTT.

J is TRBJ1-1 and V is TRBV7-2; no reliable D call. The ends were cut back, 7 bases at V and 4 bases at J, with 13 bases in the middle. Germline V gene sequence: CDR1 SGHTA, CDR2 FQGNSA. The CDR3 loop spans 13 amino acids. The CDR3 reads CASNFRQSTEAFF. As DNA, the CDR3 is TGTGCCAGCAATTTTAGACAATCCACTGAAGCTTTCTTT.

The V gene is TRBV7-2, the J gene TRBJ2-1; 8 positions match TRBD1. The CDR3 runs 13 residues. Germline lookup yields CDR1 SGHTA and CDR2 FQGNSA. The V segment lost 1 base and the J segment 7 bases; nucleotides outside the gene matches: 0. The CDR3 is CASSLGTGNEQFF. The CDR3 DNA is TGTGCCAGCAGCTTAGGGACAGGGAATGAGCAGTTCTTC.